This T cell receptor beta chain was found in a study of Ad26.COV2.S vaccination and SARS-CoV-2 variants. CDR3 length: 14 residues. Germline loops: CDR1 MRHNA, CDR2 SNTAGT. Trimming removed 4 bases at V and 5 bases at J, with 14 bases between. To note about this clone: No antigen is known for it.

Findings of the study overall: A substantial breadth of spike-specific CD8+ and CD4+ T cell responses after vaccination has been reported. People given the vaccine had a wider spike-specific TCR breadth than placebo recipients did.

The table came from immunoSEQ multiplex PCR; TCRdb's copy has only in-frame clones and leaves some out. The sample contains around 100,000 clones, more than 70% of which appear only once. J is TRBJ1-1 and V is TRBV6-4; possibly TRBD1 for D (6 bases). This sequence was found in a human donor who had recovered from COVID-19. The sample was peripheral blood, taken after recovery from COVID-19. CDR3 sequence: CASSVGPQGTEAFF. The CDR3 DNA reads as TGTGCCAGCAGTGTAGGACCCCAGGGGACTGAAGCTTTCTTT.